What follows is one TCR beta chain and its context. Its target is not known. Fresh peripheral blood, 10 ml, was the PBMC source. The sample originates from a study of Graves' ophthalmopathy and Graves' hyperthyroidism. In the study overall: The authors collected peripheral blood at initial diagnosis, before any treatment. Notes on the study in general: Most thyroid clonotypes expanded beyond 0.001 frequency were also found in blood.

From RNA, the CDR3 regions of TCR beta chains were amplified and sequenced. HTBI primers primed a first-round RT-PCR, and a second-round multiplex PCR followed. One entry per CDR3 protein, called by TCRdb with MiXCR from the multiplex PCR reads. Of some 150,000 distinct CDR3 sequences in the sample, 30% to 45% are singletons; the top ten hold 8% to 9%. The TCR originated in a man between 25 and 39 years old with Graves' ophthalmopathy. Source material: peripheral blood.

The CDR3 nucleotides read TGTGCCACCAAGTCTTGGCCCATGAACACTGAAGCTTTCTTT. Translated, it gives CATKSWPMNTEAFF. V gene TRBV12-3 or TRBV12-4 combines with J gene TRBJ1-1, with D uncertain. The CDR3 consists of 14 residues. With 10 bases removed from V and 0 bases from J, the gap between germline ends came to 15 bases.